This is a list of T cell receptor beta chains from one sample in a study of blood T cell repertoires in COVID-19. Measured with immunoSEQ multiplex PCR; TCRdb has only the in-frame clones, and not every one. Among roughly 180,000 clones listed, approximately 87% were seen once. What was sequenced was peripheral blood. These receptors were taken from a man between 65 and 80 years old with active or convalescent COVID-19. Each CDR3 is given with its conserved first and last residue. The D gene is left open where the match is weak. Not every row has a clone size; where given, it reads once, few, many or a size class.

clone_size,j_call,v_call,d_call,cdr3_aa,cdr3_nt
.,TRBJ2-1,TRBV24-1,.,CATSDPTPGRSYNEQFF,TGTGCCACCAGTGATCCCACTCCAGGGCGGTCCTACAATGAGCAGTTCTTC
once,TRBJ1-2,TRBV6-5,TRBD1,CASSYSRQGEGYGYTF,TGTGCCAGCAGTTACTCAAGGCAGGGGGAAGGCTATGGCTACACCTTC
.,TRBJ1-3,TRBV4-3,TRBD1,CASSRRAGGQAGNTIYF,TGCGCCAGCAGCCGAAGGGCTGGGGGACAGGCTGGAAACACCATATATTTT
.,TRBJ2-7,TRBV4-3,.,CASSQDRQWSSYEQYF,TGCGCCAGCAGCCAAGATAGGCAGTGGAGCTCCTACGAGCAGTACTTC
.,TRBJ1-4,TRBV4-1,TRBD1,CASSRGAGQSSNEKLFF,TGCGCCAGCAGCCGGGGGGCGGGACAGAGTTCTAATGAAAAACTGTTTTTT
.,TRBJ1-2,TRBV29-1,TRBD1,CSVGDRGNYGYTF,TGCAGCGTCGGTGACAGGGGGAACTATGGCTACACCTTC
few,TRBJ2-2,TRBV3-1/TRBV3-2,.,CASSQGYPGELFF,TGTGCCAGCAGCCAAGGCTACCCCGGGGAGCTGTTTTTT
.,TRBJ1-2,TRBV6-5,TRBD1,CATRGIRTGEFGYTF,TGTGCCACCCGGGGAATCCGGACAGGGGAGTTTGGCTACACCTTC
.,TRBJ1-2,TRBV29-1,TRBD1,CSAHRGGGYTF,TGCAGCGCCCACAGGGGAGGAGGCTACACCTTC
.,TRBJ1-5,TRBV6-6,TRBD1,CASSRFRTGVANQPQHF,TGTGCCAGCAGTCGTTTTAGGACAGGGGTCGCCAATCAGCCCCAGCATTTT
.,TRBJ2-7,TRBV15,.,CATSRTRSGYEQYF,TGTGCCACCAGTCGAACGCGCTCCGGCTACGAGCAGTACTTC
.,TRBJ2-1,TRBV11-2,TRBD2,CASSPSGSSYNEQFF,TGTGCCAGCAGCCCTAGCGGGAGCTCCTACAATGAGCAGTTCTTC
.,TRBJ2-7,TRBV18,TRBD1,CASSQGQANEQYF,TGTGCCAGCTCACAGGGACAGGCCAACGAGCAGTACTTC
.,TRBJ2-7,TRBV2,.,CASREGAEYEQYF,TGTGCCAGCAGAGAGGGAGCGGAATACGAGCAGTACTTC
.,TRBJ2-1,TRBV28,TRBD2,CASTKTSGSFQFF,TGTGCCAGCACCAAAACTAGCGGGAGTTTTCAGTTCTTC
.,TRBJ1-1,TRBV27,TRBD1,CASLGQASGDTEAFF,TGTGCCAGCCTCGGACAGGCCTCGGGGGACACTGAAGCTTTCTTT
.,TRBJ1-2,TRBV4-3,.,CASSQAVGSGYGYTF,TGCGCCAGCAGCCAAGCGGTGGGGAGTGGGTATGGCTACACCTTC
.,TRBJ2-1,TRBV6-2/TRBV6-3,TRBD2,CASSYLGSGRRNEQFF,TGTGCCAGCAGTTACTTGGGTAGCGGGAGAAGGAATGAGCAGTTCTTC
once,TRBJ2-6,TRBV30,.,CAWSGLKTGRGANVLTF,TGTGCCTGGAGTGGACTAAAAACAGGGCGTGGGGCCAACGTCCTGACTTTC
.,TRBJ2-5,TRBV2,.,CASSESWLAETQYF,TGTGCCAGCAGTGAATCATGGCTAGCTGAGACCCAGTACTTC
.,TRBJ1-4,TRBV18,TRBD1,CASSMDRTNEKLFF,TGTGCCAGCTCCATGGACAGGACTAATGAAAAACTGTTTTTT
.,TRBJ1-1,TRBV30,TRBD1,CAWREQGYTEAFF,TGTGCCTGGAGGGAACAGGGGTACACTGAAGCTTTCTTT
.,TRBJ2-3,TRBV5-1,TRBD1,CASSSQGARYTDTQYF,TGCGCCAGCAGCTCTCAGGGGGCTCGATACACAGATACGCAGTATTTT
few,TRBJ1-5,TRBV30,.,CAFTRQVGNQPQHF,TGTGCCTTCACAAGACAGGTGGGCAATCAGCCCCAGCATTTT
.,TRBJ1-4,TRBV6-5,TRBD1,CASTGTGGEREKLFF,TGTGCCAGCACGGGGACAGGGGGCGAACGTGAAAAACTGTTTTTT
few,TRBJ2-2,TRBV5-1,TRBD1,CASSSLRDRGREGTGELFF,TGCGCCAGCAGCTCACTCCGGGACAGGGGGCGTGAGGGCACCGGGGAGCTGTTTTTT
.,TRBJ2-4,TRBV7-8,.,CASSLGTLGDIQYF,TGTGCCAGCAGCTTAGGAACCCTAGGGGACATTCAGTACTTC
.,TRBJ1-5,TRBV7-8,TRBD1,CASSLGQGASNQPQHF,TGTGCCAGCAGCTTAGGTCAGGGGGCCAGCAATCAGCCCCAGCATTTT
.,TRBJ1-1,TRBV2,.,CASRGLTAGTRTEAFF,TGTGCCAGCAGGGGGTTGACAGCGGGTACGCGGACTGAAGCTTTCTTT
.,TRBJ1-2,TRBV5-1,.,CASSAYGSGGNGYTF,TGCGCCAGCAGCGCCTACGGGTCCGGCGGGAATGGCTACACCTTC
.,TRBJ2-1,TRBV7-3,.,CASSPPGSSYNEQFF,TGTGCCAGCAGCCCCCCCGGGAGCTCCTACAATGAGCAGTTCTTC
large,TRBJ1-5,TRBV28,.,CASSFQGLQSNQPQHF,TGTGCCAGCAGTTTCCAGGGGTTGCAAAGCAATCAGCCCCAGCATTTT
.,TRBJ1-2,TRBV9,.,CASSFAEGNYGYTF,TGTGCCAGCAGCTTTGCTGAGGGTAACTATGGCTACACCTTC
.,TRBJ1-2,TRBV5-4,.,CASSLEAAAMAGYTF,TGTGCCAGCAGCTTGGAGGCGGCTGCTATGGCTGGCTACACCTTC
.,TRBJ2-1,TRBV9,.,CASSVNREGEQFF,TGTGCCAGCAGCGTAAACAGGGAGGGTGAGCAGTTCTTC
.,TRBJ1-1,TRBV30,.,CAWSVLGGVVSLNTEAFF,TGTGCCTGGAGTGTACTAGGGGGAGTTGTCAGCCTGAACACTGAAGCTTTCTTT
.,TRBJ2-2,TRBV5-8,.,CASTSHGSGNTGELFF,TGTGCCAGCACCTCGCACGGGTCGGGAAACACCGGGGAGCTGTTTTTT
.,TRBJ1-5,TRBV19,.,CASSTRGDQPQHF,TGTGCCAGTAGTACCCGCGGAGATCAGCCCCAGCATTTT
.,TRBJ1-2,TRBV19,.,CASRGADSNYGYTF,TGTGCCAGTAGGGGGGCTGATTCTAACTATGGCTACACCTTC
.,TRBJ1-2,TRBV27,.,CASSLQGTYGYTF,TGTGCCAGCAGTTTACAGGGGACCTATGGCTACACCTTC
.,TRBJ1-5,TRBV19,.,CASSISGYQPQHF,TGTGCCAGTAGTATAAGCGGGTATCAGCCCCAGCATTTT
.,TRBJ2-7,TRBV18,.,CASSPTPGPSSYEQYF,TGTGCCAGCTCGCCAACCCCGGGTCCGAGCTCCTACGAGCAGTACTTC
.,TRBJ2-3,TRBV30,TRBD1,CAWRRGRNPSTDTQYF,TGTGCCTGGAGGAGGGGGCGAAACCCTAGCACAGATACGCAGTATTTT
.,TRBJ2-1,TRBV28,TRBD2,CASSLLAGDNEQFF,TGTGCCAGCAGTTTACTAGCGGGGGACAATGAGCAGTTCTTC
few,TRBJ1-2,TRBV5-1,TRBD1,CASSPRQGPYGYTF,TGCGCCAGCAGCCCACGACAGGGACCCTATGGCTACACCTTC
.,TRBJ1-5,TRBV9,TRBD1,CASSVDRAYQPQHF,TGTGCCAGCAGCGTGGACAGGGCGTACCAGCCCCAGCATTTT